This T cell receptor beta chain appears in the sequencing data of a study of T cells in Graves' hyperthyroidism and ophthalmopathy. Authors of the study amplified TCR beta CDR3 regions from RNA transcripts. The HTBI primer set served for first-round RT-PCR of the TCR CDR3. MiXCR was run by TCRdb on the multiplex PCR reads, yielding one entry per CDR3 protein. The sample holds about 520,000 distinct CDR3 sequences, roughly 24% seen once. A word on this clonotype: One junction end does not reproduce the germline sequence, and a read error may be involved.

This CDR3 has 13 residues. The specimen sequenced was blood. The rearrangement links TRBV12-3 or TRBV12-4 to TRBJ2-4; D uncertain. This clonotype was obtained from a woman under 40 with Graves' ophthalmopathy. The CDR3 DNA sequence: TGCGCCAGCAGCCAACCCCCCGAGAGCCATCAGTACTTC. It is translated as CASSQPPESHQYF.